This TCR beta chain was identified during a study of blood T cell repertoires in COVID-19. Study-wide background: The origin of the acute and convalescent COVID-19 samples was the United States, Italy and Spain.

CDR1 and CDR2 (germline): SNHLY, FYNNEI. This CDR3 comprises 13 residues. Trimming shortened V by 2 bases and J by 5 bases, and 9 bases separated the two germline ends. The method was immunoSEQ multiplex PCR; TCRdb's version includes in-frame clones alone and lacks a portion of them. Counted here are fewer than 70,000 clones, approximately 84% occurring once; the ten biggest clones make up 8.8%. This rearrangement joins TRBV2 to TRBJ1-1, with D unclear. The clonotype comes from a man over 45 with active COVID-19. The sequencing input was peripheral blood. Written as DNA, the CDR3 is TGTGCCAGCAGTGAACGGGGAGTAACTGAAGCTTTCTTT. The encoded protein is CASSERGVTEAFF.